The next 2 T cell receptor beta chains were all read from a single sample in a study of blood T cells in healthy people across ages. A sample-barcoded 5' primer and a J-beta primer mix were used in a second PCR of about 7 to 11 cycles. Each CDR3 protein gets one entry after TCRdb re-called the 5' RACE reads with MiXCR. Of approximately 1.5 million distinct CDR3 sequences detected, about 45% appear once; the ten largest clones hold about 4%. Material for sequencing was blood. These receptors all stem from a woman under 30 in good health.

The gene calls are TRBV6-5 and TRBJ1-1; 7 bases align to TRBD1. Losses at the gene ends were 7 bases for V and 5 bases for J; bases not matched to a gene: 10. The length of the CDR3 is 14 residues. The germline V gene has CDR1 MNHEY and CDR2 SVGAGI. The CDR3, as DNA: TGTGCCAGCACCATGACAGGGAGGAGAACTGAAGCTTTCTTT. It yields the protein CASTMTGRRTEAFF.

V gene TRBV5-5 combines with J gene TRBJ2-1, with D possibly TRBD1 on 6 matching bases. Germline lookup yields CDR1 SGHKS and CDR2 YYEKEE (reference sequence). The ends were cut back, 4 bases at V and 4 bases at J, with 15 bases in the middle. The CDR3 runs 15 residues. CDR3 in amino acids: CASSLNRDRYNEQFF. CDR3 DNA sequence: TGTGCCAGCAGCCTTAACAGGGATCGTTACAATGAGCAGTTCTTC.